The entry that follows covers one TCR beta chain sequence. V shed 7 bases and J 7 bases; nucleotides not matched to a gene: 10. The CDR3 contains 14 residues. Germline V gene data show CDR1 as SGHRS and CDR2 as YFSETQ. The source of the sample is a study of cytomegalovirus exposure and HLA in healthy donors. The PCR contained 60 Vbeta and 13 Jbeta primers. TCRdb keeps only in-frame clones here, not all; method: immunoSEQ multiplex PCR. The table includes approximately 200,000 clones, roughly 85% detected once. The chain couples TRBV5-1 to TRBJ1-4, with 7 bases matching TRBD1. Sequenced sample: PBMCs. The sequence derives from a woman in her fifties or sixties in good health and CMV-seronegative. Written as DNA, the CDR3 is TGCGCCAGCTCCTCGACAGGGATCGGTGAAAAACTGTTTTTT. Protein sequence: CASSSTGIGEKLFF. Complete variable domain (other parts from reference TRBV5-1 and TRBJ1-4): KAGVTQTPRYLIKTRGQQVTLSCSPISGHRSVSWYQQTPGQGLQFLFEYFSETQRNKGNFPGRFSGRQFSNSRSEMNVSTLELGDSALYLCASSSTGIGEKLFFGSGTQLSVL.